One sample yielded the 31 T cell receptor beta chains listed below, sequenced in a study of vaccination effects on CD4 cells after COVID-19. Ahead of sequencing, the ViraFEST assay grew antigen-specific CD4+ T cells using viral peptide pools. Subsequent to a culture period of under 11 days, CD4+ T cells were isolated. This individual tested PCR-positive for SARS-CoV-2 infection between March and December 2020. Data came from immunoSEQ multiplex PCR; TCRdb stores just in-frame clones and leaves some out. The sample carries roughly 26,000 clones, around three quarters recorded once. Their specific antigens are unknown. The sequencing used CD4+ T cells from PBMCs cultured with HCoV-NL63 spike peptides, collected before COVID-19 vaccination. The receptor source for this set is a human donor who had a prior SARS-CoV-2 infection.

V and J are TRBV7-9 and TRBJ1-1; D remains ambiguous. V was trimmed by 5 bases and J by 2 bases, leaving 9 bases between them. Germline V CDR1 and CDR2: SEHNR, FQNEAQ (reference sequence). This CDR3 region has 13 residues. The CDR3, as DNA: TGTGCCAGCAGCGCCGCGGTAAACACTGAAGCTTTCTTT. Encoded protein: CASSAAVNTEAFF. The full variable domain, rest sourced from reference TRBV7-9 and TRBJ1-1, is DTGVSQNPRHKITKRGQNVTFRCDPISEHNRLYWYRQTLGQGPEFLTYFQNEAQLEKSRLLSDRFSAERPKGSFSTLEIQRTEQGDSAMYLCASSAAVNTEAFFGQGTRLTVV.

This chain connects TRBV19 to TRBJ1-6, with a possible D match to TRBD1 (6 bases). Between the trimmed V and J ends, which lost 7 bases and 9 bases, there was a span of 25 bases. CDR3 length: 17 amino acids. Germline assignment: CDR1 LNHDA and CDR2 SQIVND (reference sequence). The CDR3 region has the DNA TGTGCCAGTAAGCTCAGAGGACAGAGCCACCTTCGTTCACCCCTCCACTTT. It specifies CASKLRGQSHLRSPLHF.

This sequence joins TRBV6-5 and TRBJ2-7; D uncertain. The ends were cut back, 6 bases at V and 3 bases at J, with 12 bases in the middle. CDR1 is MNHEY and CDR2 is SVGAGI in the germline V gene. This CDR3 contains 13 residues. In DNA form, the CDR3 reads TGTGCCAGCAGGAGAGGACCGAACTACGAGCAGTACTTC. Its protein is CASRRGPNYEQYF.

The chain recombines TRBV18 with TRBJ1-6, with D possibly matching TRBD1 (6 bases). In germline, CDR1 is KGHSH, CDR2 LQKENI. The CDR3 has 18 amino acids. The V end lost 4 bases, the J end lost 7 bases, and 23 bases lay between the germline ends. Written as DNA, the CDR3 is TGTGCCAGCTCACTCACCAACCTCAGGGGAAAGTGGAATTCACCCCTCCACTTT. Translated: CASSLTNLRGKWNSPLHF.

To note about this clone: Other nucleotide sequences in the sample specify the same CDR3. The rearrangement uses TRBV5-6 and TRBJ2-1; 7 bases map to TRBD1. Germline CDR1 reads SGHDT; CDR2 reads YYEEEE. Unmatched junction bases numbered 8, after V lost 1 base and J lost 4 bases. The CDR3 sequence is 16 residues long. This CDR3 is CASSLTGANLYNEQFF. CDR3 in DNA: TGTGCCAGCAGCTTGACAGGGGCCAATTTATACAATGAGCAGTTCTTC.

J is TRBJ2-5 and V is TRBV5-6; a possible D gene is TRBD1 (6 bases). The V end was cut by 3 bases, the J end by 4 bases, with 13 bases between. Germline values: CDR1 SGHDT, CDR2 YYEEEE. The CDR3 runs 14 residues. CDR3 loop: CASSSWQGRETQYF. In DNA form, the CDR3 reads TGTGCCAGCAGCTCGTGGCAGGGGCGAGAGACCCAGTACTTC.

The V call is TRBV5-4, the J call TRBJ2-3; 8 nucleotides agree with TRBD2. CDR1 and CDR2 from the germline V gene are SGHNT and YYREEE (reference sequence). Losses at the gene ends were 3 bases for V and 1 base for J; bases not matched to a gene: 4. This CDR3 has 15 residues. The CDR3 here is CASSSGLEGTDTQYF. The CDR3, as DNA: TGTGCCAGCAGCTCGGGACTAGAAGGCACAGATACGCAGTATTTT. Full variable domain (missing parts from reference TRBV5-4 and TRBJ2-3): ETGVTQSPTHLIKTRGQQVTLRCSSQSGHNTVSWYQQALGQGPQFIFQYYREEENGRGNFPPRFSGLQFPNYSSELNVNALELDDSALYLCASSSGLEGTDTQYFGPGTRLTVL.

The V call is TRBV4-2, the J call TRBJ2-5, with TRBD2 matching over 12 bases. The CDR3 extends over 16 amino acids. V lost 2 bases and J lost 2; bases outside the gene matches: 3. Per the germline V gene, CDR1 is LGHNA and CDR2 is YNFKEQ. CDR3 protein: CASSQPLAGGQETQYF. For the CDR3, the DNA is TGTGCCAGCAGCCAACCCCTAGCGGGGGGGCAAGAGACCCAGTACTTC.

The chain combines TRBV2 with TRBJ2-7; possible D gene TRBD1, 6 bases. Germline CDR1 and CDR2: SNHLY and FYNNEI. The CDR3 spans 14 residues. V was trimmed by 7 bases and J by 0 bases, leaving 13 bases between them. As DNA, the CDR3 is TGTGCCAGCAACACGGGACACCGCTCCTACGAGCAGTACTTC. Amino acid sequence: CASNTGHRSYEQYF.

This chain joins TRBV2 and TRBJ2-7; D is perhaps TRBD2 (5 bases). The CDR3 length is 12 residues. The germline V and J ends were trimmed by 7 bases and 6 bases, with 13 bases remaining between them. The germline gives CDR1 SNHLY, CDR2 FYNNEI. The CDR3 nucleotides are TGTGCCAGCAAAGGAGAGGGTTCCGAGCAGTACTTC. It translates to CASKGEGSEQYF.

J is TRBJ1-2 and V is TRBV10-3; D uncertain. This CDR3 has 12 residues. Germline CDR1 reads ENHRY; CDR2 reads SYGVKD. Trimming took 3 bases from V and 5 from J, leaving 7 bases between them. The CDR3 spells CAISEDSYGYTF. In nucleotides, the CDR3 is TGTGCCATCAGTGAAGACTCTTATGGCTACACCTTC.

The chain is built from TRBV4-2 and TRBJ1-6; TRBD1 matches at 7 bases. Germline-derived CDR1 and CDR2 are LGHNA and YNFKEQ. This CDR3 spans 16 amino acids. The V gene end was trimmed by 0 bases and the J gene end by 11 bases; junction bases not matched to a gene: 10. CDR3 sequence (DNA): TGTGCCAGCAGCCAAGATCCTGGCAGGGGGTCGCCACCCCTCCACTTT. It encodes CASSQDPGRGSPPLHF.

V gene TRBV7-3 combines with J gene TRBJ2-7; perhaps TRBD2 as D (6 bases). From germline, CDR1 is SGHTA and CDR2 FQGTGA. This CDR3 has 14 amino acids. V lost 2 bases and J 5 bases, leaving 13 bases between the germline ends. The CDR3, as DNA: TGTGCCAGCAGCTTAGAGTCGGGGGAACACGAGCAGTACTTC. It is translated as CASSLESGEHEQYF.

This chain joins TRBV18 and TRBJ1-1; TRBD1 is a possible D gene (6 bases). Per germline, CDR1 KGHSH and CDR2 LQKENI. Trimming removed 0 bases at V and 0 bases at J, with 11 bases between. The CDR3 is 16 residues long. The CDR3 bases are TGTGCCAGCTCACCACCCGGGGGGGACATGAACACTGAAGCTTTCTTT. It yields the protein CASSPPGGDMNTEAFF.

The table lists this clone with a count of one. The V call is TRBV5-1, the J call TRBJ2-1, with TRBD2 as a possible D gene (5 bases). Germline loops: CDR1 SGHRS, CDR2 YFSETQ. V shed 4 bases and J shed 7 bases, with 12 bases lying between them. The CDR3 spans 13 residues. CDR3 protein: CASSHNTRNEQFF. In DNA form, the CDR3 reads TGCGCCAGCAGCCATAATACTAGGAATGAGCAGTTCTTC.

The genes are TRBV9 and TRBJ1-1; no firm D call. The length of the CDR3 is 13 residues. Looked up from germline, CDR1 is SGDLS and CDR2 is YYNGEE. Trimming stripped 2 bases from V and 1 base from J, with 6 bases between. CDR3 in amino acids: CASSVNGNTEAFF. The DNA of the CDR3 is TGTGCCAGCAGCGTTAACGGGAACACTGAAGCTTTCTTT. Together with reference TRBV9 and TRBJ1-1, the CDR3 gives the full variable domain: DSGVTQTPKHLITATGQRVTLRCSPRSGDLSVYWYQQSLDQGLQFLIQYYNGEERAKGNILERFSAQQFPDLHSELNLSSLELGDSALYFCASSVNGNTEAFFGQGTRLTVV.

This clone is judged large. The chain is built from TRBV11-3 and TRBJ1-4; D unresolved. This CDR3 spans 17 amino acids. The V end lost 3 bases, the J end lost 8 bases, and 22 bases lay between the germline ends. Germline CDR1 SGHNT, CDR2 YENEEA. The CDR3 here is CASSFRAGSGREEKLFF. The CDR3 nucleotides are TGTGCCAGCAGCTTCCGGGCGGGGAGCGGGCGTGAAGAAAAACTGTTTTTT. The variable domain in full, with the rest retrieved from reference TRBV11-3 and TRBJ1-4, is EAGVVQSPRYKIIEKKQPVAFWCNPISGHNTLYWYLQNLGQGPELLIRYENEEAVDDSQLPKDRFSAERLKGVDSTLKIQPAELGDSAVYLCASSFRAGSGREEKLFFGSGTQLSVL.

The J gene is TRBJ1-4, the V gene TRBV2; D might be TRBD1 (5 bases). Per germline, CDR1 SNHLY and CDR2 FYNNEI. The CDR3 sequence is 14 residues long. The V and J ends lost 1 base and 10 bases respectively, with 13 bases between them. The CDR3 here is CASSEGRDGGKLFF. DNA of the CDR3: TGTGCCAGCAGTGAAGGCAGGGATGGGGGAAAACTGTTTTTT.

As concerns this clone: The junction and the germline gene differ at one end; a read error may be behind it. This rearrangement joins TRBV5-1 to TRBJ2-5; TRBD1 matches at 7 bases. The CDR3 runs to 15 residues. The V gene's germline CDR1 is SGHRS and CDR2 YFSETQ. CDR3 sequence (DNA): TGCGCCAGCAGCCTGGGGGACAGCGCGCAAGAGGCCCAGTACTTC. It codes for CASSLGDSAQEAQYF.

The chain is built from TRBV12-3 or TRBV12-4 and TRBJ2-7; D is unresolved. The CDR3 loop spans 13 amino acids. V was shortened by 5 bases and J by 7 bases, with 15 bases between the two germline ends. The CDR3 here is CASSADRSWEQYF. CDR3 nucleotides: TGTGCCAGCAGTGCGGACCGAAGCTGGGAGCAGTACTTC.

The chain is built from TRBV20-1 and TRBJ2-3; D unresolved. The CDR3 extends over 11 amino acids. V gave up 3 bases and J gave up 6 bases, with 7 bases separating them. Looked up from germline, CDR1 is DFQATT and CDR2 is SNEGSKA (reference sequence). The CDR3 DNA reads TGCAGTGCTAGGGGTATCGATACGCAGTATTTT. This sequence encodes CSARGIDTQYF.

V and J are TRBV14 and TRBJ2-3, with 14 bases identical to TRBD2. Trimming took 5 bases from V and 10 from J; bases not matched to a gene: 11. The CDR3 sequence is 16 residues long. CDR1 is SGHDN and CDR2 is FVKESK in the germline V gene. CDR3 region: CASSSYGTSGSEAQYF. The CDR3, as DNA: TGTGCCAGCAGCTCTTACGGGACTAGCGGGAGTGAGGCGCAGTATTTT.

This clone turned up a few times. V gene TRBV19 combines with J gene TRBJ2-7, with TRBD1 identical over 8 bases. Germline values: CDR1 LNHDA, CDR2 SQIVND (reference sequence). V shed 6 bases, J shed 0 bases, and the junction held 4 bases outside the gene matches. This CDR3 has 14 residues. The CDR3 loop is CASRRDRSSYEQYF. The CDR3 nucleotides are TGTGCCAGTAGACGGGACAGGAGCTCCTACGAGCAGTACTTC.

The chain has TRBV30 and TRBJ2-3; unclear D gene. Deletions cut 0 bases from V and 1 base from J, with 5 bases between. Germline lookup yields CDR1 GTSNPN and CDR2 SVGIG (reference sequence). CDR3 length equals 13 residues. The DNA of the CDR3 is TGTGCCTGGAGTGTATCTGGCACAGATACGCAGTATTTT. Protein sequence: CAWSVSGTDTQYF.

This clone was recorded only once. CDR3 loop: CASSLHRGETQYF. The CDR3 DNA is TGTGCCAGCAGCTTACACAGGGGAGAGACCCAGTACTTC. The J gene is TRBJ2-5, the V gene TRBV11-1; 7 nucleotides align to TRBD1. Germline V lookup: CDR1 SGHAT, CDR2 FQDESV (reference sequence). The CDR3 consists of 13 residues. V shed 2 bases and J 4 bases; nucleotides not matched to a gene: 1.

This clone was seen a single time. The chain employs TRBV7-9 and TRBJ2-3, with D unresolved. The CDR3 contains 13 residues. Trimming removed 5 bases at V and 2 bases at J, with 8 bases between. Germline CDR1 is SEHNR and CDR2 is FQNEAQ (reference sequence). The CDR3 reads CASSVPDTDTQYF. The CDR3 DNA reads TGTGCCAGCAGCGTCCCTGACACAGATACGCAGTATTTT.

CDR3 nucleotide sequence: TGTGCCAGCAGCCCGGACCCGAGAGGTCAGGCGGAGACCCAGTACTTC. Translation gives CASSPDPRGQAETQYF. The chain links TRBV5-4 to TRBJ2-5; unclear D gene. Trimming took 4 bases from V and 5 from J, leaving 21 bases between them. The V gene's germline CDR1 is SGHNT and CDR2 YYREEE (reference sequence). This CDR3 has 16 amino acids.

This chain links TRBV19 with TRBJ2-6; D is uncertain. CDR3 size: 15 residues. V was trimmed by 3 bases and J by 1 base, leaving 7 bases between them. Germline CDR1 LNHDA, CDR2 SQIVND (reference sequence). CDR3 amino acids: CASSIGGSGANVLTF. DNA of the CDR3: TGTGCCAGTAGTATTGGTGGGTCTGGGGCCAACGTCCTGACTTTC.

This chain links TRBV19 with TRBJ1-6, with D maybe TRBD1 (6 bases). V dropped 6 bases and J dropped 5 bases, with 17 bases sitting between them. The V gene's germline CDR1 is LNHDA and CDR2 SQIVND (reference sequence). This CDR3 region has 16 residues. This CDR3 is CASRRAGAWDNSPLHF. The CDR3 DNA reads as TGTGCCAGTAGGCGGGCGGGGGCTTGGGATAATTCACCCCTCCACTTT.

The chain employs TRBV2 and TRBJ2-3; D remains unclear. Germline-derived CDR1 and CDR2 are SNHLY and FYNNEI. The CDR3 runs to 12 residues. Trimming took 7 bases from V and 5 from J, leaving 10 bases between them. The CDR3, as DNA: TGTGCCAGCAAGTTGGTGGGAGATACGCAGTATTTT. Encoded protein: CASKLVGDTQYF.

The table lists this clone with a few counts. This chain connects TRBV5-1 to TRBJ2-3; the D gene is possibly TRBD1 (6 bases). The CDR3 spans 16 residues. V lost 4 bases, J lost 9 bases, and 24 bases lay in between. Germline loops: CDR1 SGHRS, CDR2 YFSETQ. The CDR3 sequence: CASSLDPGTPIETQYF. Written as DNA, the CDR3 is TGCGCCAGCAGCCTAGATCCCGGGACACCCATCGAGACGCAGTATTTT.